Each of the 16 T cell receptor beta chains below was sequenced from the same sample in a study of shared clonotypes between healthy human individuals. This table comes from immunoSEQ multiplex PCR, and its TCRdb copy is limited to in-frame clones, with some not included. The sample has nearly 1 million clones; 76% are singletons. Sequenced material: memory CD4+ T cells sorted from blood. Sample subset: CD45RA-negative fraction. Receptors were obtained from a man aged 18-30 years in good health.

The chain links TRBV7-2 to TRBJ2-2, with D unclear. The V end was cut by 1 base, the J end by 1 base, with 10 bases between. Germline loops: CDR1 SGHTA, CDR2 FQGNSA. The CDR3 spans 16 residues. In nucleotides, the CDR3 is TGTGCCAGCAGCTTAGAAGTGACGGTGAACACCGGGGAGCTGTTTTTT. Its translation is CASSLEVTVNTGELFF.

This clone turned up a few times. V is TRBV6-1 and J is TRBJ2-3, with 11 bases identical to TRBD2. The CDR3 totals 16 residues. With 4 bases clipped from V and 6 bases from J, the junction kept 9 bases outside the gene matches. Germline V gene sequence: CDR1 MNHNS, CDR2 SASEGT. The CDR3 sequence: CASSVVLAGGEDTQYF. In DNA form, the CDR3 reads TGTGCCAGCAGTGTGGTTCTAGCGGGGGGAGAGGATACGCAGTATTTT.

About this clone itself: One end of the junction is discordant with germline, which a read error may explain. The CDR3 DNA reads TGTGCCAGTAGTCCCCGACTAGCGGGGGATGAGCAATTCTTC. Translation gives CASSPRLAGDEQFF. The chain carries TRBV19 and TRBJ2-1; TRBD2 aligns across 12 bases. CDR3 length equals 14 residues. CDR1 is LNHDA and CDR2 is SQIVND in the germline V gene (reference sequence). The complete variable domain, with remaining parts taken from reference TRBV19 and TRBJ2-1, reads DGGITQSPKYLFRKEGQNVTLSCEQNLNHDAMYWYRQDPGQGLRLIYYSQIVNDFQKGDIAEGYSVSREKKESFPLTVTSAQKNPTAFYLCASSPRLAGDEQFFGPGTRLTVL.

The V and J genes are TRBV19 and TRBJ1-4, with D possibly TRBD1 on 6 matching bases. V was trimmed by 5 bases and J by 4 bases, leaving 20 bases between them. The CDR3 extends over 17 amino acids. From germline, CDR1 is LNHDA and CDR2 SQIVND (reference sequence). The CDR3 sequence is CASSSTDRQLGNEKLFF. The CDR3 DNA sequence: TGTGCCAGTAGTTCAACGGACAGACAACTTGGTAATGAAAAACTGTTTTTT.

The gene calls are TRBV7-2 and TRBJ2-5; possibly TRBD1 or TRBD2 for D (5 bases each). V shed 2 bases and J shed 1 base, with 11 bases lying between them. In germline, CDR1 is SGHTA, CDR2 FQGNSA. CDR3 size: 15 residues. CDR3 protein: CASSLKWGSQETQYF. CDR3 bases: TGTGCCAGCAGCTTAAAGTGGGGGAGCCAAGAGACCCAGTACTTC.

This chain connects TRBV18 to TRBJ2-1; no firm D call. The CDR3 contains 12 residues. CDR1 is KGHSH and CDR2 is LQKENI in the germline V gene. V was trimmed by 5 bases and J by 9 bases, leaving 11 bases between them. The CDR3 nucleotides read TGTGCCAGCTCATATGAGGCCTTTGAGCAGTTCTTC. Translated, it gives CASSYEAFEQFF. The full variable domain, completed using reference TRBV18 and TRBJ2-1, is NAGVMQNPRHLVRRRGQEARLRCSPMKGHSHVYWYRQLPEEGLKFMVYLQKENIIDESGMPKERFSAEFPKEGPSILRIQQVVRGDSAAYFCASSYEAFEQFFGPGTRLTVL.

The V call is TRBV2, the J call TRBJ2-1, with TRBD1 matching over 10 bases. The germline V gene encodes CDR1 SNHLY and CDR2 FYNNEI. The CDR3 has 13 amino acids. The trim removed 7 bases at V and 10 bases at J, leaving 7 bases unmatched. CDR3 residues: CASIRDRGQEQFF. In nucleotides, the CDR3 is TGTGCCAGCATTCGGGACAGGGGCCAAGAGCAGTTCTTC.

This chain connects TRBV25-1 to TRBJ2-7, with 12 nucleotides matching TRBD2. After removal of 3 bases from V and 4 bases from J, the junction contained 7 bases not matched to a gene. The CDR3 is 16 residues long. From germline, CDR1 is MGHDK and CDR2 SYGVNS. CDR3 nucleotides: TGTGCCAGCAGTGAGTCCCTGACTAGCGGGAGTTACGAGCAGTACTTC. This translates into CASSESLTSGSYEQYF.

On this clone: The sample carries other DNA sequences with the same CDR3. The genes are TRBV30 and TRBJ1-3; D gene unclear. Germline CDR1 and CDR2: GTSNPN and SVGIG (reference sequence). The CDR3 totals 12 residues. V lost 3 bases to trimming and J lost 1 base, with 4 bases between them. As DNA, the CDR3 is TGTGCCTGGAGGCATTCTGGAAACACCATATATTTT. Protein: CAWRHSGNTIYF.

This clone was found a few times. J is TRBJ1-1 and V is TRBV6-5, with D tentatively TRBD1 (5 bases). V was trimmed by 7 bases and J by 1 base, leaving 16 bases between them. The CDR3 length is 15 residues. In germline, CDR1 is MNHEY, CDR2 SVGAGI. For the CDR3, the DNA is TGTGCCAGCAAACCCCCAGGGACGACGAACACTGAAGCTTTCTTT. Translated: CASKPPGTTNTEAFF.

In nucleotides, the CDR3 is TGTGCCAGCAGCGAACAGGGATATGGCACTGAAGCTTTCTTT. Protein: CASSEQGYGTEAFF. V gene TRBV11-2 combines with J gene TRBJ1-1; D possibly corresponds to TRBD1 (6 bases). V dropped 5 bases and J dropped 4 bases, with 14 bases sitting between them. The CDR3 is 14 amino acids. Germline V gene lookup returns CDR1 SGHAT and CDR2 FQNNGV.

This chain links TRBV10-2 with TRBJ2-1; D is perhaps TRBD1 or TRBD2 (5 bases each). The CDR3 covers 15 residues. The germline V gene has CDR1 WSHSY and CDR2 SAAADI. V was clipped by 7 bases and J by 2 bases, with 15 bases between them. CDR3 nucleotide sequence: TGCGCCAGCAAACTGGGACGGGAAGCCTACAATGAGCAGTTCTTC. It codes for CASKLGREAYNEQFF.

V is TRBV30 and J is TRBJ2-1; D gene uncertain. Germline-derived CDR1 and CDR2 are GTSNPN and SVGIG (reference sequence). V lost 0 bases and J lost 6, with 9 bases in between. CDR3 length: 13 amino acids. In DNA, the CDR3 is TGTGCCTGGAGTGTACGTTTTGGCAATGAGCAGTTCTTC. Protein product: CAWSVRFGNEQFF. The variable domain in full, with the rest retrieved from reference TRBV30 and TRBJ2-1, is SQTIHQWPATLVQPVGSPLSLECTVEGTSNPNLYWYRQAAGRGLQLLFYSVGIGQISSEVPQNLSASRPQDRQFILSSKKLLLSDSGFYLCAWSVRFGNEQFFGPGTRLTVL.

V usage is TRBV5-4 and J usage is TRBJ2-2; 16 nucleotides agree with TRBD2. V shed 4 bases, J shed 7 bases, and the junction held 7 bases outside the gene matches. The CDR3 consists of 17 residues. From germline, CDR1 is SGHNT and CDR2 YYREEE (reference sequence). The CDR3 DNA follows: TGTGCCAGCAGCACGGGACTAGCGGGAGGGCCCGACGGGGAGCTGTTTTTT. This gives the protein CASSTGLAGGPDGELFF.

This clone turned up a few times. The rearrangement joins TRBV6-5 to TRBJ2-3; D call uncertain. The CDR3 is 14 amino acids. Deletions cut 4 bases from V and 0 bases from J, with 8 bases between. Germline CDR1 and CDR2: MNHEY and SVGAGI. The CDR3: CASSSSPSTDTQYF. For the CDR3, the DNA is TGTGCCAGCAGTTCCAGTCCTAGCACAGATACGCAGTATTTT.

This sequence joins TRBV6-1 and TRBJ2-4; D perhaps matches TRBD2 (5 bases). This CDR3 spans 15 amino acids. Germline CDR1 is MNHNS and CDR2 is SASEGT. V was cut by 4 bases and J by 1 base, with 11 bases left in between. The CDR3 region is CASSVGGGAKNIQYF. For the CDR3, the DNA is TGTGCCAGCAGTGTCGGCGGCGGGGCCAAAAACATTCAGTACTTC.